The sequence of this TCR beta chain was determined in a study of blood T cell repertoires in COVID-19. This clone was seen once. Other DNA sequences within the sample encode an identical CDR3. Germline V gene sequence: CDR1 SGDLS, CDR2 YYNGEE. The CDR3 spans 14 residues. J lost 1 base, V lost 8 bases, and 3 bases had no gene match. The assay was immunoSEQ multiplex PCR, and TCRdb's table has in-frame clones only and misses some. The sample lists a few hundred thousand clones; about 85% were seen once. The sequencing sample was made of peripheral blood. The clonotype comes from a man younger than 40 who had recovered from COVID-19. The chain employs TRBV9 and TRBJ2-3; 11 bases agree with TRBD2. CDR3 sequence (DNA): TGTGCCAGTTCACTAGCGGGGGGCACAGATACGCAGTATTTT. This sequence encodes CASSLAGGTDTQYF.